The 5 T cell receptor beta chains in this list originate from one sample, sequenced in a study of blood T cells in healthy people across ages (dated by TCRdb to the mid-2010s). Library prep was done by 5' RACE. Sequencing used an Illumina HiSeq 2500. A second roughly 6 to 11 cycle PCR used a sample-barcoded 5' primer and a J-beta primer mix. TCRdb handled the public reads itself, with Q25 trimming in fastp and clone calling in MiXCR, and kept productive beta chains. Entries that share a CDR3 protein sequence are merged under the most common genes and DNA. The sample table shows approximately 800,000 distinct CDR3 sequences, and roughly 56% are seen once. Around 24% of the sample rests with the top ten. The sequenced sample was blood. The receptors were sampled from a man aged 35-49 years in good health.

The chain uses TRBV2 and TRBJ1-2; D gene ambiguous. This CDR3 has 13 amino acids. Trimming left V 1 base short and J 7 bases short, with 10 bases between. Looked up from germline, CDR1 is SNHLY and CDR2 is FYNNEI. CDR3 amino acids: CASSEGPGRGYTF. In DNA form, the CDR3 reads TGTGCCAGCAGTGAAGGCCCAGGCCGTGGCTACACCTTC.

The J gene is TRBJ1-5, the V gene TRBV28, with 9 bases matching TRBD1. V was pared by 4 bases and J by 4 bases, with 8 bases of the junction left unmatched. CDR3 length: 16 residues. Per the germline V gene, CDR1 is MDHEN and CDR2 is SYDVKM. CDR3 bases: TGTGCCAGCAGTTCCAGACAGGGGGGAGTTAATCAGCCCCAGCATTTT. Protein product: CASSSRQGGVNQPQHF. Together with reference TRBV28 and TRBJ1-5, the CDR3 gives the full variable domain: DVKVTQSSRYLVKRTGEKVFLECVQDMDHENMFWYRQDPGLGLRLIYFSYDVKMKEKGDIPEGYSVSREKKERFSLILESASTNQTSMYLCASSSRQGGVNQPQHFGDGTRLSIL.

The chain combines TRBV6-1 with TRBJ1-6, with D tentatively TRBD1 (5 bases). The germline V gene has CDR1 MNHNS and CDR2 SASEGT. Trimming removed 1 base from V and 6 bases from J, with 10 bases in between. The CDR3 loop spans 15 amino acids. This CDR3 reads CASSEEAGSNSPLHF. The DNA of the CDR3 is TGTGCCAGCAGTGAAGAGGCAGGGAGTAATTCACCCCTCCACTTT.

This chain uses TRBV11-2 with TRBJ2-7; D uncertain. Trimming left V 5 bases short and J 3 bases short, with 8 bases between. The length of the CDR3 is 12 residues. CDR1 is SGHAT, CDR2 FQNNGV, per germline. The CDR3 sequence is CASSTTDYEQYF. The CDR3 coding sequence is TGTGCCAGCAGCACAACTGACTACGAGCAGTACTTC. Full variable domain (missing parts from reference TRBV11-2 and TRBJ2-7): EAGVAQSPRYKIIEKRQSVAFWCNPISGHATLYWYQQILGQGPKLLIQFQNNGVVDDSQLPKDRFSAERLKGVDSTLKIQPAKLEDSAVYLCASSTTDYEQYFGPGTRLTVT.

The chain has TRBV27 and TRBJ1-2, with D perhaps TRBD1 (6 bases). CDR1 MNHEY and CDR2 SMNVEV come from the germline V gene (reference sequence). Trimming removed 2 bases at V and 4 bases at J, with 20 bases between. This CDR3 is 17 amino acids long. CDR3 bases: TGTGCCAGCAGTTTAGGTCGGCGAGGGGGGGCCGCCTATGGCTACACCTTC. Translating gives CASSLGRRGGAAYGYTF.